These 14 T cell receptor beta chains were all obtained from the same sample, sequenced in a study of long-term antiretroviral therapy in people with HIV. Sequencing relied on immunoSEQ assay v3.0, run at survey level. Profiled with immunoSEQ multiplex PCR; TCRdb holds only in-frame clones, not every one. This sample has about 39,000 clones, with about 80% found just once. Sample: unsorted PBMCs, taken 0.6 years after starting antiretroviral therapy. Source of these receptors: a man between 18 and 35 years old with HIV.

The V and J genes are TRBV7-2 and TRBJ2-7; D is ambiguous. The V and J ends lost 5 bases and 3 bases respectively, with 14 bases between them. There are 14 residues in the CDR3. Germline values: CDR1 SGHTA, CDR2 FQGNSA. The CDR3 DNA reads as TGTGCCAGCAGCCCCATTCCGCAGGTCTACGAGCAGTACTTC. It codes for CASSPIPQVYEQYF.

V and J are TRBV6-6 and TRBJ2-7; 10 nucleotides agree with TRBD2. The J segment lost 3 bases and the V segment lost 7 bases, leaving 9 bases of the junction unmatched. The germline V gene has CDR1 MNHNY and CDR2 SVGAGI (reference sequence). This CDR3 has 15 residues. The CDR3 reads CASTQLGTSDYEQYF. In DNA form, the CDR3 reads TGTGCCAGCACCCAACTCGGGACTAGCGACTACGAGCAGTACTTC.

The CDR3 DNA reads as TGTGCCATTCTTTCCGACAGAGTTCCTTTTACTAATGAAAAACTGTTTTTT. Amino acids: CAILSDRVPFTNEKLFF. The J gene is TRBJ1-4, the V gene TRBV19, with a weak D call TRBD1 (5 bases). Per the germline V gene, CDR1 is LNHDA and CDR2 is SQIVND (reference sequence). V gave up 10 bases and J gave up 2 bases, with 23 bases separating them. CDR3 length: 17 residues.

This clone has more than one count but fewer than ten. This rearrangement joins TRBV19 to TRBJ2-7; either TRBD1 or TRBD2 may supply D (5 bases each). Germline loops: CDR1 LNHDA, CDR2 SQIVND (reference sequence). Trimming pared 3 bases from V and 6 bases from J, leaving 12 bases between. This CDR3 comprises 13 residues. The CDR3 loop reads CASSMGTGFEQYF. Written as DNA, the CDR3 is TGTGCCAGTAGTATGGGGACGGGCTTCGAGCAGTACTTC.

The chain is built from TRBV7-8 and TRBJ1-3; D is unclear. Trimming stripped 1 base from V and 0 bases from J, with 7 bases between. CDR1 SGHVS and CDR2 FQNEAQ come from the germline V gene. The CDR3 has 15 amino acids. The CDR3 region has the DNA TGTGCCAGCAGCTTAGTGGGCGGCTCTGGAAACACCATATATTTT. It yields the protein CASSLVGGSGNTIYF.

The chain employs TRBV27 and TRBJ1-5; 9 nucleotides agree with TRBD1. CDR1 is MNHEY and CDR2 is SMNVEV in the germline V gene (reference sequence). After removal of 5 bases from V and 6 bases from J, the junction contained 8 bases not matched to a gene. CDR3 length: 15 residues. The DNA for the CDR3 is TGTGCCAGCAGTCCCCTGGACAGGGGTCGTCAGCCCCAGCATTTT. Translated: CASSPLDRGRQPQHF.

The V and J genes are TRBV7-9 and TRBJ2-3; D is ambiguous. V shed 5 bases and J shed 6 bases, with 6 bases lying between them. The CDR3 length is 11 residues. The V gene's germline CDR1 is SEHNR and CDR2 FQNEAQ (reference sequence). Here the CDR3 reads CASSDSDTQYF. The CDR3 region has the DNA TGTGCCAGCAGCGACTCTGATACGCAGTATTTT.

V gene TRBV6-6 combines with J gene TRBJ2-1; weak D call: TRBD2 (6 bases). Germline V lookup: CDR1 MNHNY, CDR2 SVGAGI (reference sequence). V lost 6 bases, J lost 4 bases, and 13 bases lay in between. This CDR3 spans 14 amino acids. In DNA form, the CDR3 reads TGTGCCAGCAGAAAGAGCGGGCTTTACAATGAGCAGTTCTTC. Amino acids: CASRKSGLYNEQFF.

As DNA, the CDR3 is TGTGCCAGCAGCCCCCTGGCGGGGGACAGCACAGATACGCAGTATTTT. This translates into CASSPLAGDSTDTQYF. This rearrangement joins TRBV7-9 to TRBJ2-3; 7 bases are shared with TRBD2. The CDR3 loop spans 16 amino acids. J was trimmed by 0 bases and V by 5 bases; bases with no gene match: 8. Germline lookup yields CDR1 SEHNR and CDR2 FQNEAQ (reference sequence).

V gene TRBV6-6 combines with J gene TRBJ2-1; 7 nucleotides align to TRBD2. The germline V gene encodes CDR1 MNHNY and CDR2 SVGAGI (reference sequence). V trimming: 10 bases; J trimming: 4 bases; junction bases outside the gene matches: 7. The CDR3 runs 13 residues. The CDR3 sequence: CATRSGQYNEQFF. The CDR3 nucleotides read TGTGCCACCCGTAGCGGGCAATACAATGAGCAGTTCTTC.

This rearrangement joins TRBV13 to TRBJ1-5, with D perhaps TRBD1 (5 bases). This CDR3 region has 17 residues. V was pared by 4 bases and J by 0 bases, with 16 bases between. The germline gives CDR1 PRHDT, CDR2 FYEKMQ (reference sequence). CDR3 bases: TGTGCCAGCAGCTCCTCAGGACACTCCTATAGCAATCAGCCCCAGCATTTT. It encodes CASSSSGHSYSNQPQHF.

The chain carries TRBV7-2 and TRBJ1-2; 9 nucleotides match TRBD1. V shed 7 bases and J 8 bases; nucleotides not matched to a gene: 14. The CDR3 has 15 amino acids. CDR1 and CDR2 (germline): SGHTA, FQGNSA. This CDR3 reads CASTWKQGAYSGYTF. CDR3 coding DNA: TGTGCCAGCACCTGGAAACAGGGGGCGTACTCCGGCTACACCTTC.

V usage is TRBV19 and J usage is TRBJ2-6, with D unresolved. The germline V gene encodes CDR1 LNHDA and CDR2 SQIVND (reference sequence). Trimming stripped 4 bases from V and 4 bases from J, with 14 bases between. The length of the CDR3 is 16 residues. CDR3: CASSKMTLSGANVLTF. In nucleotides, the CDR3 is TGTGCCAGTAGTAAAATGACGCTCAGCGGGGCCAACGTCCTGACTTTC.

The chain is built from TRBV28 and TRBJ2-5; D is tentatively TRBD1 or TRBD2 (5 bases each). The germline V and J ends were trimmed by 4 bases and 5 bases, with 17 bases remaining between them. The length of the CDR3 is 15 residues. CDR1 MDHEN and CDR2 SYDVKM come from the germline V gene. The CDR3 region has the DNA TGTGCCAGCAGTTCGGGGCCCTATAGAGAGGAGACCCAGTACTTC. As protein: CASSSGPYREETQYF. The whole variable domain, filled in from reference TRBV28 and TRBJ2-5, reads DVKVTQSSRYLVKRTGEKVFLECVQDMDHENMFWYRQDPGLGLRLIYFSYDVKMKEKGDIPEGYSVSREKKERFSLILESASTNQTSMYLCASSSGPYREETQYFGPGTRLLVL.